This is a list of T cell receptor beta chains from one sample in a study of T cells in Graves' hyperthyroidism and ophthalmopathy. TCRdb ran MiXCR on the multiplex PCR reads and lists one entry per CDR3 protein. Among 280,000 or so distinct CDR3 sequences listed, less than 30% were seen once. Specimen: blood. Receptors originate from a man aged 35 to 55 with Graves' hyperthyroidism that later progressed to Graves' ophthalmopathy. Each CDR3 is given with its conserved first and last residue. D genes are given only for firm matches. Expanded clones are given a class, and other clones once, few, many or no size at all.

j_call,d_call,v_call,clone_size,cdr3_length,cdr3_aa,cdr3_nt
TRBJ1-2,-,TRBV19,many,15,CASSIHTLGPNGYTF,TGTGCCAGTAGTATCCACACCTTGGGACCCAATGGCTACACCTTC
TRBJ2-7,TRBD1,TRBV6-1,many,15,CASIQSGTGSYEQYF,TGTGCCAGCATCCAATCCGGGACAGGGTCCTACGAGCAGTACTTC
TRBJ2-4,TRBD1,TRBV18,-,15,CASSQNRDSKNIQYF,TGTGCCAGCTCTCAAAACAGGGACAGCAAAAACATTCAGTACTTC
TRBJ2-7,-,TRBV7-6,many,13,CASSVARGSEQYF,TGTGCCAGCAGCGTCGCGCGGGGATCCGAGCAGTACTTC
TRBJ1-5,-,TRBV6-1,many,15,CASSETYVAYQPQHF,TGTGCCAGCAGTGAAACCTACGTCGCCTATCAGCCCCAGCATTTT
TRBJ2-2,TRBD1,TRBV3-1,many,16,CASSQDLTGVTGELFF,TGTGCCAGCAGCCAAGATCTCACAGGGGTTACCGGGGAGCTGTTTTTT
TRBJ1-3,-,TRBV5-1,-,18,CASSLDPGLGDSGNTIYF,TGCGCCAGCAGCTTGGACCCCGGGTTGGGGGACTCTGGAAACACCATATATTTT
TRBJ2-2,-,TRBV6-1,-,14,CASSWDSNTGELFF,TGTGCCAGCAGCTGGGACTCTAACACCGGGGAGCTGTTTTTT
TRBJ2-5,-,TRBV7-2,few,15,CASSLEGGMGETQYF,TGTGCCAGCAGCTTAGAGGGCGGGATGGGAGAGACCCAGTACTTC
TRBJ2-7,TRBD1,TRBV6-1,-,14,CASSDRAVSYEQYF,TGTGCCAGCAGCGACAGGGCGGTTTCCTACGAGCAGTACTTC
TRBJ2-6,-,TRBV6-1,few,15,CASRGARSGANVLTF,TGTGCCAGCAGGGGGGCCCGCTCTGGGGCCAACGTCCTGACTTTC
TRBJ2-5,-,TRBV28,many,14,CAVRGAGSQETQYF,TGTGCCGTCAGGGGGGCTGGGTCCCAAGAGACCCAGTACTTC
TRBJ1-3,TRBD1,TRBV20-1,-,17,CSALGGDRDLFGNTIYF,TGCAGTGCTCTCGGTGGGGACAGGGATCTCTTTGGAAACACCATATATTTT
TRBJ1-5,-,TRBV28,-,14,CASSWTMVNQPQHF,TGTGCCAGCAGTTGGACCATGGTAAATCAGCCCCAGCATTTT
TRBJ2-7,TRBD2,TRBV19,-,16,CASSRTSGQNSYEQYF,TGTGCCAGTAGTAGAACTAGCGGTCAGAACTCCTACGAGCAGTACTTC
TRBJ2-2,-,TRBV19,-,15,CASSIAAANTGELFF,TGTGCCAGTAGTATAGCAGCGGCGAACACCGGGGAGCTGTTTTTT
TRBJ2-5,-,TRBV20-1,many,13,CSAYGTIQETQYF,TGCAGTGCTTACGGGACCATCCAAGAGACCCAGTACTTC
TRBJ1-2,-,TRBV12-3/TRBV12-4,many,14,CASSLNREGYGYTF,TGTGCCAGCAGTTTGAACAGGGAAGGCTATGGCTACACCTTC
TRBJ1-1,-,TRBV19,many,12,CASRWQNTEAFF,TGTGCCAGTAGGTGGCAGAACACTGAAGCTTTCTTT
TRBJ1-3,-,TRBV6-4,many,11,CASSIGNTIYF,TGTGCCAGCAGTATCGGAAACACCATATATTTT
TRBJ1-2,TRBD1,TRBV18,few,16,CASSASGTGTFRGYTF,TGTGCCAGCTCGGCCTCCGGGACAGGGACTTTTAGAGGCTACACCTTC
TRBJ1-1,-,TRBV29-1,many,14,CSVDLRGKNTEAFF,TGCAGCGTAGACCTCAGAGGAAAGAACACTGAAGCTTTCTTT
TRBJ2-3,-,TRBV12-3/TRBV12-4,many,15,CASSGEQHTTDTQYF,TGTGCCAGCAGTGGGGAACAGCATACCACAGATACGCAGTATTTT
TRBJ1-5,TRBD1,TRBV19,many,15,CASSPWTGGNQPQHF,TGTGCCAGTAGCCCTTGGACAGGGGGCAATCAGCCCCAGCATTTT
TRBJ2-2,-,TRBV24-1,many,13,CATQGLNTGELFF,TGTGCCACCCAGGGACTGAACACCGGGGAGCTGTTTTTT
TRBJ1-3,-,TRBV19,-,15,CASSPTVTSGNTIYF,TGTGCCAGTAGTCCTACAGTGACCTCTGGAAACACCATATATTTT
TRBJ1-1,-,TRBV20-1,once,13,CSARDTANTEAFF,TGCAGTGCTAGAGATACAGCGAACACTGAAGCTTTCTTT